The 9 T cell receptor beta chains below all came from one sample that was sequenced in a study of blood T cell repertoires in COVID-19. Sequencing used immunoSEQ multiplex PCR; TCRdb keeps in-frame clones, though not all of them. The table includes some 180,000 clones, 75% to 90% detected once. Specimen: peripheral blood. The source is a man aged 55 to 69 with acute or convalescent COVID-19.

This clone was seen a single time. V gene TRBV3-1 (or the pseudogene TRBV3-2) combines with J gene TRBJ2-5, with D tentatively TRBD2 (6 bases). Trimming took 4 bases from V and 0 from J, leaving 12 bases between them. Per germline, CDR1 LGHDT and CDR2 YNNKEL (reference sequence). This CDR3 contains 15 residues. CDR3 nucleotide sequence: TGTGCCAGCAGCCCGCGCGGGACGGACCAAGAGACCCAGTACTTC. It is translated as CASSPRGTDQETQYF.

This clone is a singleton in its sample. J is TRBJ2-7 and V is TRBV15; the D gene is possibly TRBD1 (5 bases). CDR1 and CDR2 (germline): LNHNV, YYDKDF (reference sequence). Deletions cut 0 bases from V and 3 bases from J, with 21 bases between. The length of the CDR3 is 18 residues. CDR3 residues: CATSREVGRASRIYEQYF. CDR3 nucleotide sequence: TGTGCCACCAGCAGAGAGGTCGGCAGGGCTTCGAGAATCTACGAGCAGTACTTC.

The sample holds one count of this clone. The V gene is TRBV4-1, the J gene TRBJ1-5, with 8 bases that match TRBD1. Germline V lookup: CDR1 MGHRA, CDR2 YSYEKL. The CDR3 covers 16 residues. The V segment lost 2 bases and the J segment 3 bases; nucleotides outside the gene matches: 6. CDR3 DNA: TGCGCCAGCAGCCAAACGACAGGGGCCATCAATCAGCCCCAGCATTTT. Translating it yields CASSQTTGAINQPQHF.

The chain employs TRBV7-2 and TRBJ2-1, with 8 nucleotides matching TRBD2. The CDR3 runs 15 residues. The germline CDR1 and CDR2 sequences are SGHTA and FQGNSA. The ends lost 2 bases at V and 9 bases at J; junction bases unmatched: 9. This chain's CDR3 is CASSLNRGGSGEQFF. The CDR3 DNA reads as TGTGCCAGCAGCTTAAATCGGGGGGGATCGGGTGAGCAGTTCTTC.

The chain joins TRBV4-2 to TRBJ2-4; D is perhaps TRBD2 (7 bases). Trimming left V 1 base short and J 3 bases short, with 16 bases between. This CDR3 has 17 amino acids. The germline V gene has CDR1 LGHNA and CDR2 YNFKEQ. CDR3 bases: TGTGCCAGCAGCCAAGGGGTGCGCGGGGGACACAAAAACATTCAGTACTTC. Residues: CASSQGVRGGHKNIQYF.

This chain links TRBV9 with TRBJ2-3, with 9 positions matching TRBD2. V lost 3 bases to trimming and J lost 4 bases; unmatched junction nucleotides: 6. The CDR3 is 15 amino acids. Germline CDR1 reads SGDLS; CDR2 reads YYNGEE. CDR3 sequence (DNA): TGTGCCAGCAGCGATTATAGCGGGAGCCCAGATACGCAGTATTTT. Translation: CASSDYSGSPDTQYF.

The chain combines TRBV19 with TRBJ1-2, with 9 bases matching TRBD1. The trim removed 7 bases at V and 6 bases at J, leaving 6 bases unmatched. This CDR3 spans 13 amino acids. Germline CDR1 and CDR2: LNHDA and SQIVND (reference sequence). The CDR3 sequence is CASMGTGFDGYTF. CDR3 DNA sequence: TGTGCCAGTATGGGGACAGGGTTTGATGGCTACACCTTC.

As concerns this clone: A read error may account for a junction end that differs from germline. The V call is TRBV25-1, the J call TRBJ1-2; 10 bases align to TRBD1. CDR3 length equals 12 residues. Germline loops: CDR1 MGHDK, CDR2 SYGVNS. The DNA for the CDR3 is TGTGCCAGCGCCATCGGGACAGGGGCTCCCCTTTTC. Translated, it gives CASAIGTGAPLF.

J is TRBJ2-7 and V is TRBV6-5; tentatively, D is TRBD1 (6 bases). V shed 8 bases and J shed 2 bases, with 19 bases lying between them. Germline assignment: CDR1 MNHEY and CDR2 SVGAGI. CDR3 length: 15 amino acids. CDR3 nucleotide sequence: TGTGCCAGCGGCGGTAGTGGAAGGGGGACCTACGAGCAGTACTTC. Its protein product is CASGGSGRGTYEQYF.